What follows are 24 T cell receptor beta chains derived from one specimen sequenced in a study of CD8 T cells in ankylosing spondylitis (dated by TCRdb to 2016 to 2017). Libraries were built with 5' RACE. Sequenced on an Illumina HiSeq 2500. Through fastp at Q25 and MiXCR, TCRdb rebuilt clones from the public reads, retaining in-frame beta chains. Merged by CDR3 protein, the rows form single entries marked with the most common genes and DNA. The sample contains about 340,000 distinct CDR3 sequences, about 20% of them found a single time. About 12% of the sample lies in the top ten. Sequenced input: blood, either unsorted or a sorted T cell fraction (not recorded which). All receptors come from a male donor with ankylosing spondylitis or in good health (not recorded which).

The J gene is TRBJ2-1, the V gene TRBV20-1; D is uncertain. The length of the CDR3 is 13 residues. Germline loops: CDR1 DFQATT, CDR2 SNEGSKA (reference sequence). V was shortened by 5 bases and J by 4 bases, with 12 bases between the two germline ends. The CDR3 DNA is TGCAGTGCTGGGCGACGGAATTACAATGAGCAGTTCTTC. It yields the protein CSAGRRNYNEQFF.

Written as DNA, the CDR3 is TGTGCCAGGGTAGGAGCTAATACGCAGTATTTT. Translation: CARVGANTQYF. The chain employs TRBV2 and TRBJ2-3; D unclear. The CDR3 is 11 amino acids. CDR1 SNHLY and CDR2 FYNNEI come from the germline V gene. Trimming took 9 bases from V and 7 from J, leaving 11 bases between them.

The CDR3 reads CASNVGTGYNEQFF. CDR3 coding DNA: TGTGCCAGCAATGTTGGGACAGGGTACAATGAGCAGTTCTTC. This sequence joins TRBV13 and TRBJ2-1; the match to TRBD1 covers 9 bases. The V gene's germline CDR1 is PRHDT and CDR2 FYEKMQ (reference sequence). The junction had 5 bases not matched to a gene; V was cut back by 7 bases and J by 4 bases. The CDR3 sequence is 14 residues long. Full variable domain (missing parts from reference TRBV13 and TRBJ2-1): AAGVIQSPRHLIKEKRETATLKCYPIPRHDTVYWYQQGPGQDPQFLISFYEKMQSDKGSIPDRFSAQQFSDYHSELNMSSLELGDSALYFCASNVGTGYNEQFFGPGTRLTVL.

The rearrangement links TRBV2 to TRBJ2-6, with TRBD2 identical over 11 bases. V shed 2 bases and J 0 bases; nucleotides not matched to a gene: 9. The V gene's germline CDR1 is SNHLY and CDR2 FYNNEI. CDR3 length equals 20 residues. DNA for the CDR3: TGTGCCAGCAGTGAAAGGAGGTTGACTAGCGGGGTCTCTGGGGCCAACGTCCTGACTTTC. Translating gives CASSERRLTSGVSGANVLTF.

This clonotype turned up a few times. This rearrangement joins TRBV12-3 or TRBV12-4 to TRBJ2-5; D ambiguous. V shed 6 bases and J shed 7 bases, with 12 bases lying between them. The CDR3 covers 12 residues. The CDR3, as DNA: TGTGCCAGCAGGGATGATGCAGGGACCCAGTACTTC. It translates to CASRDDAGTQYF.

This clonotype occurred a few times. The genes are TRBV28 and TRBJ2-5, with D unclear. The germline gives CDR1 MDHEN, CDR2 SYDVKM. Trimming removed 6 bases from V and 5 bases from J, with 10 bases in between. This CDR3 region has 12 residues. This CDR3 is CASSPNRETQYF. CDR3 DNA: TGTGCCAGCAGCCCTAACCGGGAGACCCAGTACTTC.

This clonotype came up many times. The chain carries TRBV12-3 or TRBV12-4 and TRBJ2-7, with D tentatively TRBD1 (6 bases). The length of the CDR3 is 12 residues. Trimming cost V 6 bases and J 4 bases, with 10 bases left between them. CDR3 DNA: TGTGCCAGCAGCACAGGGACATACGAGCAGTACTTC. The encoded protein is CASSTGTYEQYF.

In its sample, this clonotype was seen a few times. This rearrangement joins TRBV14 to TRBJ2-7; weak D call: TRBD1 (5 bases). V dropped 0 bases and J dropped 0 bases, with 15 bases sitting between them. CDR1 and CDR2 from the germline V gene are SGHDN and FVKESK. The CDR3 has 17 residues. The CDR3: CASSQDSGSYYSYEQYF. The CDR3 coding sequence is TGTGCCAGCAGCCAAGACTCAGGGTCCTACTACTCCTACGAGCAGTACTTC.

This rearrangement joins TRBV15 to TRBJ2-7; D is unclear. The CDR3 runs 15 residues. CDR1 and CDR2 from the germline V gene are LNHNV and YYDKDF (reference sequence). Trimming shortened V by 2 bases and J by 0 bases, and 11 bases separated the two germline ends. The CDR3 reads CATSRSSAASYEQYF. The CDR3 DNA is TGTGCCACCAGCAGATCTTCGGCGGCCTCCTACGAGCAGTACTTC.

The chain uses TRBV20-1 and TRBJ2-1; D not resolved. The CDR3 totals 16 residues. V lost 1 base, J lost 0 bases, and 13 bases lay in between. Germline V gene data show CDR1 as DFQATT and CDR2 as SNEGSKA (reference sequence). The DNA for the CDR3 is TGCAGTGCTAGAGGGGATCCACATATCTCCTACAATGAGCAGTTCTTC. Encoded protein: CSARGDPHISYNEQFF.

The chain is built from TRBV5-1 and TRBJ2-1; D is ambiguous. V lost 4 bases and J lost 6, with 5 bases in between. Germline CDR1 and CDR2: SGHRS and YFSETQ. The CDR3 has 11 residues. CDR3 sequence: CASSESNEQFF. As DNA, the CDR3 is TGCGCCAGCAGCGAGAGCAATGAGCAGTTCTTC. The whole variable domain, remainder taken from reference TRBV5-1 and TRBJ2-1, is KAGVTQTPRYLIKTRGQQVTLSCSPISGHRSVSWYQQTPGQGLQFLFEYFSETQRNKGNFPGRFSGRQFSNSRSEMNVSTLELGDSALYLCASSESNEQFFGPGTRLTVL.

This clonotype ranks as medium-sized. One end of the junction does not line up with germline, which may come from a read error. This chain connects TRBV7-9 to TRBJ2-2, with no clear D. The germline V gene encodes CDR1 SEHNR and CDR2 FQNEAQ (reference sequence). CDR3 length equals 12 residues. The CDR3 DNA sequence: TGTGCCAGCAGTTTAGGTACCGGGGAGCTGTTTTTT. It codes for CASSLGTGELFF.

The table lists this clonotype with a few counts. In nucleotides, the CDR3 is TGTGCCAGCAGTTTGGGGACACTTCAACGACTAGCGGGGGGGCACCAAGAGACCCAGTACTTC. This codes for CASSLGTLQRLAGGHQETQYF. The chain employs TRBV28 and TRBJ2-5, with 14 bases matching TRBD2. CDR3 length: 21 amino acids. The trim removed 3 bases at V and 0 bases at J, leaving 15 bases unmatched. Per the germline V gene, CDR1 is MDHEN and CDR2 is SYDVKM.

V is TRBV14 and J is TRBJ2-1; D possibly corresponds to TRBD2 (7 bases). The CDR3 loop spans 16 amino acids. Germline values: CDR1 SGHDN, CDR2 FVKESK. The V and J ends lost 4 bases and 5 bases respectively, with 18 bases between them. The CDR3 coding sequence is TGTGCCAGCAGCCCCTCCGGGGCGGGGGCCAACAATGAGCAGTTCTTC. Translating gives CASSPSGAGANNEQFF.

This clonotype has more than one count but fewer than ten. V is TRBV20-1 and J is TRBJ2-7, with 9 bases identical to TRBD2. The germline V gene has CDR1 DFQATT and CDR2 SNEGSKA (reference sequence). The CDR3 covers 15 residues. After removal of 5 bases from V and 1 base from J, the junction contained 9 bases not matched to a gene. The CDR3 spells CSAGLIAGVSYEQYF. The DNA for the CDR3 is TGCAGTGCTGGACTAATAGCGGGGGTATCCTACGAGCAGTACTTC.

This clonotype came up a few times. This rearrangement joins TRBV12-3 or TRBV12-4 to TRBJ2-3, with 12 bases aligning to TRBD2. The CDR3 is made up of 15 amino acids. J was trimmed by 1 base and V by 7 bases; bases with no gene match: 3. The CDR3 DNA follows: TGTGCCAGCACCCGGACTAGCGGGGGCACAGATACGCAGTATTTT. It yields the protein CASTRTSGGTDTQYF.

This clonotype was found once. The rearrangement uses TRBV29-1 and TRBJ2-1, with D uncertain. CDR1 is SQVTM and CDR2 is ANQGSEA in the germline V gene. The CDR3 sequence is 14 residues long. Trimming left V 0 bases short and J 6 bases short, with 12 bases between. The CDR3 here is CSVEDLRVSNEQFF. The DNA of the CDR3 is TGCAGCGTTGAAGATCTTAGGGTATCCAATGAGCAGTTCTTC.

In its sample, this clonotype was seen many times. This chain connects TRBV29-1 to TRBJ2-7, with 9 bases lining up with TRBD1. V was pared by 7 bases and J by 3 bases, with 4 bases of the junction left unmatched. Per the germline V gene, CDR1 is SQVTM and CDR2 is ANQGSEA. This CDR3 region has 12 residues. This CDR3 reads CSAWDRDYEQYF. The CDR3 DNA reads as TGCAGCGCGTGGGACAGGGACTACGAGCAGTACTTC.

The chain carries TRBV19 and TRBJ2-5, with D uncertain. V was pared by 5 bases and J by 5 bases, with 12 bases between. CDR3 size: 13 residues. Per germline, CDR1 LNHDA and CDR2 SQIVND (reference sequence). The CDR3 spells CASSSTPGETQYF. The DNA of the CDR3 is TGTGCCAGTAGTTCGACCCCTGGGGAGACCCAGTACTTC.

This chain joins TRBV7-9 and TRBJ2-5, with D unresolved. CDR3 length: 13 amino acids. CDR1 is SEHNR and CDR2 is FQNEAQ in the germline V gene (reference sequence). Trimming removed 6 bases at V and 2 bases at J, with 10 bases between. CDR3 sequence: CASRPPEQETQYF. DNA of the CDR3: TGTGCCAGCAGACCCCCGGAACAAGAGACCCAGTACTTC.

The chain joins TRBV2 to TRBJ2-7; no clear D gene. V was pared by 4 bases and J by 6 bases, with 13 bases between. Germline-derived CDR1 and CDR2 are SNHLY and FYNNEI. The CDR3 sequence is 13 residues long. The CDR3 DNA follows: TGTGCCAGCAGTGCGTGGGTCGGGCGCGAGCAGTACTTC. Translating gives CASSAWVGREQYF.

This chain joins TRBV5-1 and TRBJ2-7; the match to TRBD1 covers 9 bases. This CDR3 region has 14 residues. With V trimmed by 3 bases and J by 6 bases, 7 bases remained unmatched. Germline values: CDR1 SGHRS, CDR2 YFSETQ. The CDR3 sequence: CASSSTGTGREQYF. DNA of the CDR3: TGCGCCAGCAGCTCTACCGGGACAGGGCGCGAGCAGTACTTC.

This clonotype has a handful of counts. The chain has TRBV28 and TRBJ2-2; D uncertain. Germline CDR1 and CDR2: MDHEN and SYDVKM. Deletions cut 7 bases from V and 5 bases from J, with 20 bases between. This CDR3 has 16 residues. The CDR3 protein is CASTTVRPRWTGELFF. The CDR3, as DNA: TGTGCCAGCACCACAGTCAGGCCGCGGTGGACCGGGGAGCTGTTTTTT.

This chain uses TRBV12-3 or TRBV12-4 with TRBJ2-2, with D unresolved. Deletions cut 3 bases from V and 0 bases from J, with 5 bases between. The CDR3 contains 14 residues. The CDR3 loop is CASSFSPNTGELFF. The DNA of the CDR3 is TGTGCCAGCAGTTTCAGCCCGAACACCGGGGAGCTGTTTTTT.